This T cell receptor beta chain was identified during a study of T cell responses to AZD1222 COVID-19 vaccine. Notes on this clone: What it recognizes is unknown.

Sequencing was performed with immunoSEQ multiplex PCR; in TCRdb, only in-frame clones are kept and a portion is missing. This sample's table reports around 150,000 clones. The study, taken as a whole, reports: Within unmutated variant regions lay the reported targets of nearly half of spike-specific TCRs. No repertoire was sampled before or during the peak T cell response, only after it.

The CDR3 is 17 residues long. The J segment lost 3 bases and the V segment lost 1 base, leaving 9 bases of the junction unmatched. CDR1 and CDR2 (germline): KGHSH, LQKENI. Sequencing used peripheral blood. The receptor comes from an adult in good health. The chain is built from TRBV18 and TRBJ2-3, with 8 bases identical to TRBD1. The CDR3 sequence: CASSPLAGGSWTDTQYF. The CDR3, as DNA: TGTGCCAGCTCACCACTAGCAGGGGGCTCGTGGACAGATACGCAGTATTTT.